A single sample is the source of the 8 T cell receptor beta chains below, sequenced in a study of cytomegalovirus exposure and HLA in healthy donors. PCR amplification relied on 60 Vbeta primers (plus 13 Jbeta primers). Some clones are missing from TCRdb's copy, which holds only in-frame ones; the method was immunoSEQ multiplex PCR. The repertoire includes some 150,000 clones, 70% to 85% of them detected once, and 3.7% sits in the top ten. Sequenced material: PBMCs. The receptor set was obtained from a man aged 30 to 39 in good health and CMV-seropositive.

DNA for the CDR3: TGTGCCAGCACTACGAAGAGGGCAGCCTACAATGAGCAGTTCTTC. This sequence encodes CASTTKRAAYNEQFF. The rearrangement links TRBV25-1 to TRBJ2-1, with D maybe TRBD2 (5 bases). In germline, CDR1 is MGHDK, CDR2 SYGVNS. The V gene lost 7 bases and the J gene lost 2 bases, with 15 bases spanning the gap. The CDR3 covers 15 residues.

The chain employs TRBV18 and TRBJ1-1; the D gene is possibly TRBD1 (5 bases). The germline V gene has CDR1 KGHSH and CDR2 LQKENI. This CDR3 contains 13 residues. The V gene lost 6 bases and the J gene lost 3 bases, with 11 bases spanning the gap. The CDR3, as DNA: TGTGCCAGCTCCGACGGGGGGGACACTGAAGCTTTCTTT. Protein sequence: CASSDGGDTEAFF.

CDR3 in amino acids: CASSVMSSGNEQFF. In DNA, the CDR3 is TGTGCCAGCAGCGTGATGTCGTCGGGCAATGAGCAGTTCTTC. The chain has TRBV9 and TRBJ2-1; D gene ambiguous. This CDR3 comprises 14 residues. Germline CDR1 reads SGDLS; CDR2 reads YYNGEE. V was shortened by 2 bases and J by 6 bases, with 12 bases between the two germline ends.

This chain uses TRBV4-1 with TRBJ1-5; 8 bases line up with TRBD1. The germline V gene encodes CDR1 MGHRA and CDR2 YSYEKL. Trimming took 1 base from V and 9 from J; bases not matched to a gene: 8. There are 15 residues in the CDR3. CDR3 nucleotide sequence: TGCGCCAGCAGCCAAGGACAGGGGATCTTAGGGCCCCAGCATTTT. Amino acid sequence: CASSQGQGILGPQHF.

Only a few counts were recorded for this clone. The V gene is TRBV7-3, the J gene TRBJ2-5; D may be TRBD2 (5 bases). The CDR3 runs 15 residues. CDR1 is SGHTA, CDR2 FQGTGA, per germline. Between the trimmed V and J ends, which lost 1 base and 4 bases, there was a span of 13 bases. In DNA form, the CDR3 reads TGTGCCAGCAGCTTAAGTTCTAGCTCGGGAGAGACCCAGTACTTC. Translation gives CASSLSSSSGETQYF.

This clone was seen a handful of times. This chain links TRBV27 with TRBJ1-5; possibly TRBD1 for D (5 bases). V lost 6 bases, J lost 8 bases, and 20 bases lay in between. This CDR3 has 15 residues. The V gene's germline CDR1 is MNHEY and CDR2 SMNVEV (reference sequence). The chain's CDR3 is CASSPGLGQREPQHF. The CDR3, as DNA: TGTGCCAGCAGCCCCGGTCTTGGACAACGAGAGCCCCAGCATTTT.

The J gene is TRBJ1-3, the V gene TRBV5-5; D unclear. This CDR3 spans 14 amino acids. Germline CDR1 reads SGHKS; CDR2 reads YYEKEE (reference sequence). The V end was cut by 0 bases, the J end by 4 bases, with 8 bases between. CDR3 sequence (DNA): TGTGCCAGCAGCTTGGGAGTCTCCGGAAACACCATATATTTT. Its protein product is CASSLGVSGNTIYF.

The CDR3 loop is CASSLQGANTGELFF. CDR3 in DNA: TGCGCCAGCAGCTTACAGGGGGCGAACACCGGGGAGCTGTTTTTT. The gene calls are TRBV5-1 and TRBJ2-2, with 8 bases fitting TRBD1. Germline V gene lookup returns CDR1 SGHRS and CDR2 YFSETQ. Unmatched junction bases numbered 0, after V lost 2 bases and J lost 0 bases. CDR3 length: 15 residues.